The clone carrying this T cell receptor (beta chain) was recorded at least ten times. This sample was included in a study of spatial heterogeneity in lung cancer. A single record per CDR3 protein comes from TCRdb applying MiXCR to the 5' RACE reads. The sample gives roughly 110,000 distinct CDR3 sequences, 10% to 13% of which show up once; approximately 25% is in the top ten. Germline V gene data show CDR1 as MDHEN and CDR2 as SYDVKM. This CDR3 region has 16 residues. Trimming removed 5 bases from V and 1 base from J; junction bases left unmatched: 6. As for time point: blood at routine non-recurrence follow-up after resection.

The receptor's source is a female donor with early-stage non-small cell lung cancer. The material was PBMCs, obtained at follow-up. This rearrangement joins TRBV28 to TRBJ2-3, with 10 positions matching TRBD2. CDR3 protein: CASSPSGTSGTDTQYF. The DNA for the CDR3 is TGTGCCAGCAGTCCGTCCGGGACTAGCGGCACAGATACGCAGTATTTT.